These 4 T cell receptor beta chains share one sample of origin, sequenced in a study of OX40 agonist ivuxolimab in advanced cancers. The protocol was immunoSEQ multiplex PCR, while the TCRdb copy is restricted to in-frame clones and leaves out a portion. The sample lists roughly 13,000 clones, 77% seen once, with less than 40% in the top ten. Sequencing used CD4+ or CD8+ T cells sorted from blood, obtained in a trial of the OX40 agonist ivuxolimab. The receptors shown here come from an adult with an advanced solid tumor such as melanoma, head and neck, liver or kidney cancer.

The J gene is TRBJ2-7, the V gene TRBV5-1; D is ambiguous. CDR1 and CDR2 (germline): SGHRS, YFSETQ. CDR3 length: 11 amino acids. The V end lost 3 bases, the J end lost 2 bases, and 3 bases lay between the germline ends. In nucleotides, the CDR3 is TGCGCCAGCAGCTCCACCTACGAGCAGTACTTC. Translated: CASSSTYEQYF.

The chain has TRBV5-1 and TRBJ1-4; 8 bases are a match to TRBD1. Looked up from germline, CDR1 is SGHRS and CDR2 is YFSETQ. This CDR3 spans 16 amino acids. J lost 1 base, V lost 0 bases, and 2 bases had no gene match. The CDR3 DNA follows: TGCGCCAGCAGCTTGGGACAGGGGCTAACTAATGAAAAACTGTTTTTT. Its translation is CASSLGQGLTNEKLFF.

This chain uses TRBV9 with TRBJ2-5; TRBD1 agrees at 9 bases. The J call may be in error: the DNA end matches TRBJ2-7 better. This CDR3 spans 14 amino acids. Germline V gives CDR1 SGDLS, CDR2 YYNGEE. Here the CDR3 reads CASSAGTGPYEQYF. CDR3 in DNA: TGTGCCAGCAGCGCGGGGACAGGGCCCTACGAGCAGTACTTC.

The chain joins TRBV6-1 to TRBJ1-1, with TRBD1 as a possible D gene (5 bases). Germline CDR1 is MNHNS and CDR2 is SASEGT. The V and J ends lost 5 bases and 1 base respectively, with 8 bases between them. The CDR3 has 13 amino acids. The CDR3 is CASSLDRNTEAFF. As DNA, the CDR3 is TGTGCCAGCAGTTTAGACAGGAACACTGAAGCTTTCTTT.